The clone carrying this T cell receptor (beta chain) was observed at least ten times. The length of the CDR3 is 16 residues. Trimming removed 3 bases from V and 7 bases from J, with 21 bases in between. The germline V gene has CDR1 KGHSH and CDR2 LQKENI. The record originates from a study of prognosis after radiotherapy for stage I lung cancer. As for the study in general: Metastases at distant sites emerged in several patients after radiotherapy, at a median of around 7 months, whereas approximately 16 showed no significant progression.

Genomic DNA yielded TCR beta CDR3, amplified by two-round multiplex PCR. Used in first-round PCR were primers specific to each TRBV and TRBJ gene. The second PCR round used universal primers. TCRdb reprocessed the multiplex PCR reads via MiXCR and lists one record per CDR3 protein. This sample yields under 75,000 distinct CDR3 sequences, of which about 30% are seen a single time; less than 8% belongs to the top ten. The sequence derives from a donor aged 50 or older with non-small cell lung cancer. The sample here was PBMCs, taken before or after stereotactic body radiation therapy (not recorded which). This chain uses TRBV18 with TRBJ2-5; D possibly corresponds to TRBD2 (6 bases). The chain's CDR3 is CASSPGAVGPRGTQYF. In DNA, the CDR3 is TGTGCCAGCTCACCCGGCGCAGTGGGTCCGCGGGGGACCCAGTACTTC.